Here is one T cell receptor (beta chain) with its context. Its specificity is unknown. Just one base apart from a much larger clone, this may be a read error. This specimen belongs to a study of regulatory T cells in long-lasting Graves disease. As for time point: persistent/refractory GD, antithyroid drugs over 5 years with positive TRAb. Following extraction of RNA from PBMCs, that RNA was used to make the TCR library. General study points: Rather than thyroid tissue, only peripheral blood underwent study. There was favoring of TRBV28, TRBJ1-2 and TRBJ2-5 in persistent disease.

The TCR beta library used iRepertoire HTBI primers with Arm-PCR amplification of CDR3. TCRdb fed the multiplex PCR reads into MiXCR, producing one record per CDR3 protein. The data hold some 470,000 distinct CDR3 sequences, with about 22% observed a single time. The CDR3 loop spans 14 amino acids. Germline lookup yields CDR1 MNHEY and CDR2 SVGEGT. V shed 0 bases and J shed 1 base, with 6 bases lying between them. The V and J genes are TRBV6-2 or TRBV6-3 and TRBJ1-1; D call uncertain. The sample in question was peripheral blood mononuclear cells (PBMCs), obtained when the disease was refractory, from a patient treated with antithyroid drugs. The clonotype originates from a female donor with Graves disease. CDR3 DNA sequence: TGTGCCAGCAGTTACTCACAGAGGAACACTGAAGCTTTCTTT. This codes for CASSYSQRNTEAFF.